This T cell receptor (beta chain) was recovered during a study of blood T cell repertoires in COVID-19. Which cohort a participant joined came from the clinical history participants gave. Sequenced by immunoSEQ multiplex PCR; TCRdb stores in-frame clones only, minus some. Seen here are 150,000 or so clones, approximately 80% observed once, and the top ten hold 9.5% to 15%. Germline V CDR1 and CDR2: LGHNA, YNFKEQ. V was shortened by 3 bases and J by 5 bases, with 8 bases between the two germline ends. The CDR3 contains 12 residues. The V and J genes are TRBV4-2 and TRBJ2-7; the D is unclear. Input material: PBMCs or T cells enriched from blood (not recorded which). The sequence was obtained from a man aged 50-60 years who had recovered from COVID-19. Here the CDR3 reads CASSQVYNEQYF. In DNA form, the CDR3 reads TGTGCCAGCAGCCAGGTCTATAACGAGCAGTACTTC.